These T cell receptor beta chains were read from a single sample in a study of cytomegalovirus exposure and HLA in healthy donors. Clones were sequenced by immunoSEQ multiplex PCR, and TCRdb holds only the in-frame ones, with some missing. This sample has 100,000 to 150,000 clones, with around 94% found just once. Sequences were obtained from PBMCs. The receptors derive from a woman aged 18-29 years in good health and CMV-seronegative. CDR3s include the opening cysteine and the closing phenylalanine or tryptophan. Fields, in order: D gene, clone size, V gene, J gene, CDR3 protein, CDR3 DNA. D genes are given only for firm matches. Where a row states a size, it is once, few, many or the class of an expanded clone; other rows omit it.

>TRBD1|-|TRBV28|TRBJ1-3
CASSLIRGAGNTIYF
TGTGCCAGCAGTTTAATCAGGGGGGCTGGAAACACCATATATTTT
>-|few|TRBV7-9|TRBJ2-6
CASSLGSAGANVLTF
TGTGCCAGCAGCTTAGGGTCAGCTGGGGCCAACGTCCTGACTTTC
>TRBD2|once|TRBV6-5|TRBJ2-7
CASTHSSGGYYEQYF
TGTGCCAGCACCCATTCTAGCGGGGGGTACTACGAGCAGTACTTC
>TRBD2|-|TRBV10-3|TRBJ2-3
CAITSGGGTDTQYF
TGTGCCATCACCTCGGGAGGGGGAACAGATACGCAGTATTTT
>-|-|TRBV28|TRBJ2-5
CASSSPRQGPLETQYF
TGTGCCAGCAGTTCCCCCCGGCAGGGGCCCTTGGAGACCCAGTACTTC
>-|-|TRBV6-5|TRBJ1-1
CASSRTWGDEAFF
TGTGCCAGCAGCCGCACTTGGGGCGATGAAGCTTTCTTT
>-|few|TRBV6-5|TRBJ1-2
CASTQGSHGYTF
TGTGCCAGCACCCAGGGTTCACATGGCTACACCTTC
>-|-|TRBV6-5|TRBJ1-3
CASRQGSGNTIYF
TGTGCCAGCAGACAGGGTTCTGGAAACACCATATATTTT
>-|-|TRBV9|TRBJ1-4
CASSQGQNNEKLFF
TGTGCCAGCAGTCAGGGCCAGAATAATGAAAAACTGTTTTTT
>-|-|TRBV6-1|TRBJ1-2
CASSDGEGDNYGYTF
TGTGCCAGCAGTGATGGGGAAGGGGATAACTATGGCTACACCTTC
>-|-|TRBV19|TRBJ2-1
CASGGNEQFF
TGTGCCAGCGGAGGAAATGAGCAGTTCTTC
>-|-|TRBV10-3|TRBJ2-5
CAISDGLGETQYF
TGTGCCATCAGTGATGGTCTAGGAGAGACCCAGTACTTC
>-|-|TRBV6-1|TRBJ2-3
CASSVTPGLNTDTQYF
TGTGCCAGCAGTGTAACACCGGGACTTAACACAGATACGCAGTATTTT
>-|-|TRBV18|TRBJ1-1
CASSPGPGFMNTEAFF
TGTGCCAGCTCACCGGGCCCAGGTTTCATGAACACTGAAGCTTTCTTT
>TRBD1|-|TRBV7-9|TRBJ1-1
CASTLQDRKNTFF
TGTGCCAGCACCCTTCAGGACAGGAAGAATACTTTCTTT
>-|-|TRBV30|TRBJ1-2
CAFKFRTNYGYTF
TGTGCCTTTAAATTCAGGACTAACTATGGCTACACCTTC
>TRBD1|-|TRBV7-6|TRBJ1-4
CASSLVRQGAGEKLFF
TGTGCCAGCAGCTTAGTCCGTCAGGGGGCTGGTGAAAAACTGTTTTTT
>-|-|TRBV28|TRBJ1-5
CASTHTVGGGGGNQPQHF
TGTGCCAGCACGCACACTGTGGGGGGGGGAGGGGGCAATCAGCCCCAGCATTTT
>-|-|TRBV27|TRBJ1-1
CASSLSPQGGTEAFF
TGTGCCAGCAGTTTATCTCCCCAGGGAGGGACTGAAGCTTTCTTT
>-|once|TRBV6-1|TRBJ2-7
CASSEGGQAREQYF
TGTGCCAGCAGTGAAGGGGGGCAGGCGCGGGAGCAGTACTTC
>-|-|TRBV19|TRBJ1-2
CASAGQGNYGYTF
TGTGCCAGTGCTGGGCAGGGGAACTATGGCTACACCTTC
>-|-|TRBV2|TRBJ1-2
CASRPQGGGYTF
TGTGCCAGCAGACCACAGGGTGGCGGCTACACCTTC
>TRBD2|-|TRBV18|TRBJ2-5
CASSSGGGRETQYF
TGTGCCAGCTCATCCGGGGGGGGTCGGGAGACCCAGTACTTC
>-|-|TRBV28|TRBJ2-3
CASSDLAENTDTQYF
TGTGCCAGCAGTGACCTAGCAGAGAACACAGATACGCAGTATTTT
>-|-|TRBV30|TRBJ2-7
CAWSGVGLSPEQYF
TGTGCCTGGAGTGGGGTGGGACTGAGCCCAGAGCAGTACTTC
>-|-|TRBV27|TRBJ1-1
CASSSGPLTSNTEAFF
TGTGCCAGCAGTTCAGGGCCCCTAACCTCAAACACTGAAGCTTTCTTT
>-|once|TRBV6-5|TRBJ1-5
CASRMRGTSNQPQHF
TGTGCCAGCAGGATGAGGGGGACTAGCAATCAGCCCCAGCATTTT
>-|-|TRBV9|TRBJ2-2
CASSVVPNTGELFF
TGTGCCAGCAGCGTAGTTCCTAACACCGGGGAGCTGTTTTTT